This TCR beta chain was documented in a study of vaccination effects on CD4 cells after COVID-19. Germline CDR1 MGHRA, CDR2 YSYEKL. This CDR3 has 15 residues. Trimming took 4 bases from V and 3 from J, leaving 15 bases between them. Method: immunoSEQ multiplex PCR; TCRdb's copy keeps in-frame clones and lacks some. The sample lists tens of thousands of clones, 60% to 75% occurring once. A word on this clone: What it recognizes is unknown.

Sequencing was preceded by expansion of antigen-specific CD4+ T cells with viral peptide pools in the ViraFEST assay. Following culture for about 11 days, CD4+ T cells were isolated. Vaccinated recipients, who were negative for nucleocapsid antibodies, had no history of SARS-CoV-2 infection. IL-2 at about 10 IU/ml and peptides at roughly 10 ug/ml were added to cultured PBMC, around 1.9 million per well. The sample consisted of CD4+ T cells from PBMCs cultured with HCoV-NL63 spike peptides, taken before COVID-19 vaccination. The chain has TRBV4-1 and TRBJ1-1; D is undetermined. The TCR was taken from a human donor who received a COVID-19 vaccine. The CDR3 nucleotides are TGCGCCAGCAGCCTAAAACGGGGTAAGGACACTGAAGCTTTCTTT. It yields the protein CASSLKRGKDTEAFF.